This T cell receptor (beta chain) was retrieved from a study of T cells expressing NK-cell markers. This CDR3 has 13 residues. The germline V gene encodes CDR1 MNHEY and CDR2 SMNVEV (reference sequence). TCRdb reworked the 5' RACE reads into one entry per CDR3 protein, no DNA. The sample holds 550,000 to 600,000 distinct CDR3 sequences. The sequence was obtained from a man between 18 and 35 years old in good health. The chain joins TRBV27 to TRBJ2-7; the D call of TRBD2 rests on TCRdb alone, since no DNA is present to check it. Material: blood T cells: a sorted CD56 or NKG2C T cell subset, CD4+ or CD8+ T cells, or bulk PBMC T cells (not recorded which). The CDR3 reads CASNGSGRLEQYF.